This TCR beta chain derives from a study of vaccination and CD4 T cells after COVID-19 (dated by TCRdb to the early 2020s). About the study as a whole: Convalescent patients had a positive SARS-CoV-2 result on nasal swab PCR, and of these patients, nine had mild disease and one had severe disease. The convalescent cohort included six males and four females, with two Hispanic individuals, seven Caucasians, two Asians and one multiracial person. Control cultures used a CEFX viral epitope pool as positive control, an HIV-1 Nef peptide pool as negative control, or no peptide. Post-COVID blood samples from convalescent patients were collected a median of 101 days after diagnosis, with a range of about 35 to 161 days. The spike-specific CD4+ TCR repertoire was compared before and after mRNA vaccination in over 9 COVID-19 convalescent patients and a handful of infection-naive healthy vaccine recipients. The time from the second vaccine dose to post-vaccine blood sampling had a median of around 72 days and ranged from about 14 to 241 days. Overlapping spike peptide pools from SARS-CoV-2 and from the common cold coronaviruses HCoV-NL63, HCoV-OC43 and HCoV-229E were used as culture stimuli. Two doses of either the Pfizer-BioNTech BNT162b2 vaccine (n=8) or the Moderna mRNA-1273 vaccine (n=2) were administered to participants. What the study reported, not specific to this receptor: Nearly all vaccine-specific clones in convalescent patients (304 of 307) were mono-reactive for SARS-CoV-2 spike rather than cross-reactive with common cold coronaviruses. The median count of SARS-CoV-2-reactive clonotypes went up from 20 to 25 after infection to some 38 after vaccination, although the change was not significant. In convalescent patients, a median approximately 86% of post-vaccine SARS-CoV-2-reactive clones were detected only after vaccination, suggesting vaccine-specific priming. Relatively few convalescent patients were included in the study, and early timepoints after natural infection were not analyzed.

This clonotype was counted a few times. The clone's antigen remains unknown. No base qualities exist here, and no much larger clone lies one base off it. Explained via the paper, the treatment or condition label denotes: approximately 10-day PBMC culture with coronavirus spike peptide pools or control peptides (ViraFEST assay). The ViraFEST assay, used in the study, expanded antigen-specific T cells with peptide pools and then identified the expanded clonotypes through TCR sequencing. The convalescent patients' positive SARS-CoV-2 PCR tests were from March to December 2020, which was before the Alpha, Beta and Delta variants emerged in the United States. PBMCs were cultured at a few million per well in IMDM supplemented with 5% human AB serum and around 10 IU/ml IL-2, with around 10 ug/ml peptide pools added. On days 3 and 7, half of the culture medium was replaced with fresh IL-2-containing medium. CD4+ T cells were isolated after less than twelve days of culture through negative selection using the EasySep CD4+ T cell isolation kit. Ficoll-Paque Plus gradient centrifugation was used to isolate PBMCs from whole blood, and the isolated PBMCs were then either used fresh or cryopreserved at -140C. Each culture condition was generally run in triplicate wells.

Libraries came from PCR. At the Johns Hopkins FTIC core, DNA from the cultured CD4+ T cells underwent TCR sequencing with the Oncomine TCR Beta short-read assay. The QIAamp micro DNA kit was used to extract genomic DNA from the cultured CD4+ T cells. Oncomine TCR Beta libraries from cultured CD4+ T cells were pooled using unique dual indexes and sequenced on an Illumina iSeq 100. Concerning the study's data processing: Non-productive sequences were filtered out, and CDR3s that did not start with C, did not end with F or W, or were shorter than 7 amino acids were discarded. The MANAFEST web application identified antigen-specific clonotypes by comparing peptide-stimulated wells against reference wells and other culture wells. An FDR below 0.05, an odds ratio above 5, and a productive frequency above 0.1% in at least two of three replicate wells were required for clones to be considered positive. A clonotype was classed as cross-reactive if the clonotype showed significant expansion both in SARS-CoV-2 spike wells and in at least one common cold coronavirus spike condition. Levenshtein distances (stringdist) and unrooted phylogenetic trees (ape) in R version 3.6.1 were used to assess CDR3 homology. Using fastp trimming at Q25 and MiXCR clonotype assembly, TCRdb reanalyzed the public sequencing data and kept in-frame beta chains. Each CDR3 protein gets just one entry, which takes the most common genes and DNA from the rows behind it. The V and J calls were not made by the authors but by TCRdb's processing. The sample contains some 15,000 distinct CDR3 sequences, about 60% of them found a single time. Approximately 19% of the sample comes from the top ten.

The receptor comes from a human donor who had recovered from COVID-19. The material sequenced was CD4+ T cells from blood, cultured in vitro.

The DNA reads as follows: TGCGCCAGCAGCTTGAGGAACACTGAAGCTTTCTTT. This translates into CASSLRNTEAFF. The sequence joins TRBV23-1 to TRBJ1-1, with the D gene uncertain. TRBV23-1 qualifies as an ORF whose function is uncertain. Including cysteine and phenylalanine, the CDR3 has 12 amino acids. The CDR3 DNA has 36 bases and is translated from base 1. V lost 6 bases and J lost 1 base; the stretch between them is 6 bases long.